The present T cell receptor (beta chain) was sequenced within a study of cytomegalovirus exposure and HLA in healthy donors. Profiling relied on immunoSEQ multiplex PCR, and the TCRdb table lists in-frame clones only, not all of them. This table holds 82,000 or so clones, around 94% found once. The receptor's source is a man in his late teens or twenties in good health and CMV-seronegative. The material sequenced was PBMCs.

DNA for the CDR3: TGTGCCAGCAGCCGAGGAGGGAGATCATCTGAAGCTTTCTTT. Its translation is CASSRGGRSSEAFF. The V gene is TRBV7-2, the J gene TRBJ1-1; unclear D gene. This CDR3 spans 14 amino acids. Germline CDR1 and CDR2: SGHTA and FQGNSA. Trimming left V 5 bases short and J 6 bases short, with 16 bases between.